This T cell receptor beta chain was sequenced for a study of low-dose radiotherapy and immunotherapy resistance in tumors (dated 2022 in TCRdb). About the full investigation: In Cohort 1, each fraction delivered 0.5 Gy every 2 weeks, and the prescribed total PTV dose was 6.5 Gy. For Cohort 2, the dose was 1 Gy per fraction given every two weeks, adding up to 13 Gy in total across 26 weeks. Patients were given nivolumab as a 240 mg flat dose every two weeks and ipilimumab at 1 mg/kg every six weeks, with both drugs delivered intravenously. Every two weeks, patients got intravenous cyclophosphamide at 200 mg/m2, given one day ahead of each radiation and immunotherapy administration. Starting on cycle 1 day 1, patients took 300 mg of aspirin by mouth once a day for four cycles. No randomization into treatment groups was done for the people taking part in the trial. The translational analysis covered eight patients: three from the first dose cohort and the first five from the second dose cohort.

TCRdb records Illumina HiSeq 2500 as the sequencer. First-strand cDNA was synthesized using Superscript III and a set of TRAV- and TRBV-specific primers, so that both TCRalpha and TCRbeta chains were covered. TCRs were amplified for 20 to 25 PCR cycles with Phusion, using a constant-region primer paired with the adapter attached to the V primers. Isolated mRNA was amplified with the MessageAmp II aRNA Amplification Kit, using a 16-hour in vitro transcription at 37°C. The Dynabeads mRNA DIRECT Purification Kit was used to isolate the mRNA for TCR sequencing. Indexed Illumina adapters were added in a second Phusion PCR of roughly 26 cycles, after which AMPure XP beads were used to purify the products. Concerning the study's data processing: Using custom Perl scripts, TCR sequences encoding the same protein were pooled, out-of-frame sequences were removed, and the abundance of each clonotype was computed. The analysis excluded TCR sequences that were supported by just one read. Among the metrics used to describe the repertoires were Shannon entropy, Gini index, clonality, richness, and the frequency of TCRs shared between repertoires. In-frame beta chains were kept once TCRdb had trimmed the public reads at Q25 with fastp and called clones with MiXCR. CDR3 protein sequences are deduplicated, and each keeps its most common genes and DNA. The V and J calls come from TCRdb's annotation, not from the publication. The sample data list around 80,000 distinct CDR3 sequences, and around a sixth of these were observed just once. The top ten constitute approximately 1.5% of the sample.

This clonotype was detected many times. The antigen it binds to is not known. It has no much larger one-base neighbor in the sample; base qualities were not kept. According to the study, the label for this sample's time point signals: after trial treatment. The label giving this sample's treatment or condition can be read as: LDRT plus nivolumab, ipilimumab, low-dose cyclophosphamide and aspirin (RACIN trial). The donors came from RACIN, which was a single-arm phase I dose-escalation trial that paired nivolumab and ipilimumab with aspirin, low-dose cyclophosphamide and low-dose radiotherapy. Patients were eligible if they had advanced solid tumors that were TIL-negative. At the junction V is shortened by 5 bases and J by 15 bases, with 17 bases in between. CDR1 and CDR2, looked up from the germline V gene (reference sequence), are MNHEY and SMNVEV. The CDR3 numbers 12 residues from cysteine through phenylalanine. This entry keeps only the CDR3 DNA: 36 bases, framed from base 1.

This sequence was found in a male donor with prostate cancer. Rearrangement joined TRBV27 to TRBJ2-1, with an unclear D gene assignment. Sequencing was performed on PBMCs, taken after low-dose radiotherapy plus immunotherapy. The sequenced DNA is TGTGCCAGCAGTCCCCTCAGTTTTGGGATGTTCTTC. The encoded protein is CASSPLSFGMFF.